The TCR beta chain described here comes from a study of blood T cell repertoires in COVID-19. Study-level information: The United States, Italy and Spain supplied acute and convalescent COVID-19 samples.

The germline V gene encodes CDR1 KGHDR and CDR2 SFDVKD. The CDR3 consists of 16 residues. The V and J ends lost 3 bases and 0 bases, in that order; junction bases with no gene match: 3. Per the original methods: Nucleated cell counts were estimated from reference gene primer amplification. The table came from immunoSEQ multiplex PCR; TCRdb's copy has only in-frame clones and leaves some out. V, J and clone size reflect that table, while D and trimming were determined from the DNA. This table holds about 80,000 clones, around 85% found once. The V gene is TRBV24-1, the J gene TRBJ2-2; 7 bases align to TRBD2. This receptor was taken from a man aged 25 to 40 with acute or convalescent COVID-19. Sequencing was performed on peripheral blood. The CDR3, as DNA: TGTGCCACCAGTGATCTAGCGGTCGCGAACACCGGGGAGCTGTTTTTT. It codes for CATSDLAVANTGELFF.